This record covers a single TCR beta chain. Its specificity is not known. CDR3 length equals 17 residues. This entry belongs to a study of post-analysis software for immune sequencing data. Unique molecular identifiers were carried by the TCR beta cDNA libraries. TCRdb reprocessed the PCR reads via MiXCR and lists one record per CDR3 protein. The profile shows approximately 630,000 distinct CDR3 sequences, around 64% of them singletons. Broader study findings: There were a handful of TRBV segments more frequent in patients than controls, and TRBV5-6, TRBV5-1 and TRBV20-1 were among them.

The TCR comes from a girl aged 2-10 years with multiple sclerosis. Material: blood. The chain employs TRBV21-1 and TRBJ1-6. TRBV21-1 is reported as a pseudogene. The chain's CDR3 is CASSPTGRDTDNSPLHF. The CDR3 DNA sequence: TGTGCCAGCAGCCCGACGGGGAGGGACACTGATAATTCACCCCTCCACTTT.